These T cell receptor beta chains were read from a single sample in a study of blood T cell repertoires in COVID-19. TCRdb's table, derived via immunoSEQ multiplex PCR, lists solely in-frame clones and lacks some. This table has fewer than 300,000 clones, approximately 90% appearing once. The sequenced sample consisted of peripheral blood. The receptors derive from a man aged 25 to 40 with acute or convalescent COVID-19. CDR3s include the opening cysteine and the closing phenylalanine or tryptophan. The D gene is left open where the match is weak. Clone sizes are given selectively: once, few, many, or a class where the clone is expanded.

j_gene,d_gene,abundance,v_gene,CDR3aa,CDR3nt
TRBJ1-4,TRBD1,NA,TRBV27,CASRGLNEKLFF,TGTGCCAGTAGGGGGCTTAATGAAAAACTGTTTTTT
TRBJ1-2,NA,few,TRBV19,CASSIVPSVYGYTF,TGTGCCAGTAGTATAGTACCGAGCGTCTATGGCTACACCTTC
TRBJ2-2,TRBD2,many,TRBV24-1,CATSDKGSGWTGELFF,TGTGCCACCAGTGATAAGGGTAGCGGGTGGACCGGGGAGCTGTTTTTT
TRBJ2-7,NA,NA,TRBV19,CASSPYGFYEQYF,TGTGCCAGTAGTCCCTACGGTTTCTACGAGCAGTACTTC
TRBJ1-3,NA,NA,TRBV19,CASSIAILDGLPSGNTIYF,TGTGCCAGTAGTATAGCCATCCTGGACGGACTACCTTCTGGAAACACCATATATTTT
TRBJ1-2,NA,NA,TRBV30,CAWSVLYTF,TGTGCCTGGAGTGTACTCTACACCTTC
TRBJ1-5,NA,NA,TRBV27,CASSLDPNGQPQHF,TGTGCCAGCAGTTTAGATCCAAACGGGCAGCCCCAGCATTTT
TRBJ1-1,NA,few,TRBV21-1,CASSNARGGFTEAFF,TGTGCCAGCAGCAACGCCCGGGGAGGGTTCACTGAAGCTTTCTTT
TRBJ1-5,NA,NA,TRBV4-1,CASSHTGQTSYNSNQPQHF,TGCGCCAGCAGCCATACTGGACAGACAAGTTACAATAGCAATCAGCCCCAGCATTTT
TRBJ2-7,NA,NA,TRBV7-9,CASSPQGGEYEQYF,TGTGCCAGCAGCCCACAGGGAGGGGAGTACGAGCAGTACTTC
TRBJ1-6,NA,NA,TRBV3-1/TRBV3-2,CASSQTPSPLHF,TGTGCCAGCAGCCAGACACCTTCACCCCTCCACTTT
TRBJ1-2,NA,NA,TRBV5-4,CASSLDSNLGYTF,TGTGCCAGCAGCCTGGACTCGAATCTTGGCTACACCTTC
TRBJ1-4,TRBD1,NA,TRBV7-8,CASSLALGGGEEKLFF,TGTGCCAGCAGCTTAGCGCTAGGAGGGGGCGAGGAAAAACTGTTTTTT
TRBJ1-4,NA,NA,TRBV29-1,CSVWGLSEKLFF,TGCAGCGTTTGGGGGCTCAGTGAAAAACTGTTTTTT
TRBJ2-1,NA,NA,TRBV29-1,CSVEEGSSYNEQFF,TGCAGCGTTGAAGAGGGGAGCTCCTACAATGAGCAGTTCTTC
TRBJ2-3,NA,NA,TRBV5-1,CASRSSRGTDTQYF,TGCGCCAGCAGGTCTAGCCGTGGCACAGATACGCAGTATTTT
TRBJ1-1,NA,NA,TRBV10-3,CAISESSRGEESDTEAFF,TGTGCCATCAGTGAGTCGAGTCGGGGGGAGGAGAGCGACACTGAAGCTTTCTTT
TRBJ2-7,NA,NA,TRBV6-5,CASSSYSRYEQYF,TGTGCCAGCAGTTCTTATTCTAGGTACGAGCAGTACTTC
TRBJ2-7,NA,NA,TRBV6-5,CASTLSQGYEQYF,TGTGCCAGCACTCTAAGTCAGGGCTACGAGCAGTACTTC
TRBJ1-2,TRBD1,NA,TRBV3-1/TRBV3-2,CASSQAWTGYGYTF,TGTGCCAGCAGCCAGGCCTGGACAGGGTACGGCTACACCTTC
TRBJ1-5,NA,few,TRBV6-6,CASSLGGGNQPQHF,TGTGCCAGCAGTTTAGGGGGGGGCAATCAGCCCCAGCATTTT
TRBJ2-2,NA,few,TRBV12-1,CASSFWWASGELFF,TGTGCCAGCAGCTTCTGGTGGGCCAGCGGGGAGCTGTTTTTT
TRBJ2-1,TRBD1,once,TRBV18,CASSPDRVAHEQFF,TGTGCCAGCTCACCGGACAGGGTGGCGCATGAGCAGTTCTTC
TRBJ1-4,NA,few,TRBV28,CASSSQGGSSEKLFF,TGTGCCAGCAGTTCGCAGGGAGGAAGTTCTGAAAAACTGTTTTTT
TRBJ2-7,NA,NA,TRBV5-6,CASSITYEQYF,TGTGCCAGCAGCATCACTTACGAGCAGTACTTC
TRBJ1-5,TRBD1,NA,TRBV5-1,CASSLGGQVNQPQHF,TGCGCCAGCAGCTTGGGGGGACAGGTCAATCAGCCCCAGCATTTT
TRBJ1-4,TRBD1,NA,TRBV28,CAITQGQSNEKLFF,TGTGCCATTACCCAGGGACAGTCTAATGAAAAACTGTTTTTT
TRBJ1-5,NA,once,TRBV2,CASSEIMQFQHF,TGTGCCAGCAGTGAAATAATGCAGTTCCAGCATTTT
TRBJ1-4,NA,NA,TRBV3-1/TRBV3-2,CASRGAGEKLFF,TGTGCCAGCCGGGGGGCGGGTGAAAAACTGTTTTTT
TRBJ1-1,NA,NA,TRBV6-5,CASSPVGSAEAFF,TGTGCCAGCAGCCCCGTGGGCTCTGCTGAAGCTTTCTTT
TRBJ1-2,NA,few,TRBV30,CAWTLNNRFNYGYTF,TGTGCCTGGACGCTCAACAACAGGTTTAACTATGGCTACACCTTC
TRBJ2-4,NA,NA,TRBV6-5,CASSLQGAAQNIQYF,TGTGCCAGCAGTTTACAGGGTGCGGCCCAAAACATTCAGTACTTC
TRBJ2-1,NA,NA,TRBV27,CASTKGDTSRVNEQFF,TGTGCCAGCACCAAAGGGGACACATCGCGGGTAAATGAGCAGTTCTTC
TRBJ2-7,TRBD2,NA,TRBV7-8,CASSLARGGEQYF,TGTGCCAGCAGCTTAGCGCGGGGAGGGGAGCAGTACTTC
TRBJ2-5,NA,NA,TRBV2,CASKKSVAAQETQYF,TGTGCCAGCAAGAAGTCCGTAGCGGCTCAAGAGACCCAGTACTTC
TRBJ1-2,NA,NA,TRBV28,CASRTAGELYGYTF,TGTGCCAGCAGAACTGCGGGAGAACTCTATGGCTACACCTTC
TRBJ2-7,TRBD1,NA,TRBV6-1,CASRRDRRDYEQYF,TGTGCCAGCAGAAGGGACAGGAGGGACTACGAGCAGTACTTC
TRBJ2-7,TRBD2,NA,TRBV4-1,CASSQRESSSYEQYF,TGCGCCAGCAGCCAGCGGGAGTCTTCGAGCTACGAGCAGTACTTC
TRBJ1-6,NA,NA,TRBV9,CASSDLGGDIGTLHF,TGTGCCAGCAGCGACCTAGGAGGGGATATTGGAACCCTCCACTTT
TRBJ1-1,TRBD1,NA,TRBV7-9,CASRAQGDSTEAFF,TGTGCCAGCAGGGCACAGGGGGATAGCACTGAAGCTTTCTTT
TRBJ2-1,NA,once,TRBV5-1,CASSSGVGSYNEQFF,TGCGCCAGCAGCTCAGGGGTGGGGTCCTACAATGAGCAGTTCTTC
TRBJ1-1,NA,NA,TRBV19,CASSVTAMNTEAFF,TGTGCCAGTAGTGTGACAGCTATGAACACTGAAGCTTTCTTT
TRBJ1-1,TRBD1,NA,TRBV5-1,CASSAGQGTSEAFF,TGCGCCAGCAGCGCAGGACAGGGGACGTCTGAAGCTTTCTTT
TRBJ2-2,NA,NA,TRBV19,CASSPATLSTGELFF,TGTGCCAGTAGTCCCGCGACATTGAGCACCGGGGAGCTGTTTTTT
TRBJ1-2,NA,NA,TRBV18,CASSPDQGTGYTF,TGTGCCAGCTCACCGGATCAGGGTACTGGCTACACCTTC
TRBJ2-1,TRBD2,NA,TRBV19,CASRTSGTYNEQFF,TGTGCCAGTAGGACTAGCGGGACCTACAATGAGCAGTTCTTC
TRBJ1-6,NA,once,TRBV3-1/TRBV3-2,CASSHGQFRSTYNSPLHF,TGTGCCAGCAGCCACGGACAGTTCCGCTCCACATATAATTCACCCCTCCACTTT
TRBJ2-1,TRBD2,few,TRBV6-6,CASMREGGVNEQFF,TGTGCCAGCATGAGGGAGGGCGGAGTGAATGAGCAGTTCTTC
TRBJ2-5,TRBD1,NA,TRBV24-1,CATSDPRTGAGVTQYF,TGTGCCACCAGTGATCCGAGGACAGGGGCGGGGGTGACCCAGTACTTC
TRBJ1-5,NA,NA,TRBV11-2,CASSLTRGGGQPQHF,TGTGCCAGCAGCTTAACCCGTGGGGGGGGACAGCCCCAGCATTTT
TRBJ1-1,NA,NA,TRBV11-2,CASSRTRDTEAFF,TGTGCCAGCAGCCGGACCCGGGACACCGAAGCTTTCTTT
TRBJ2-5,TRBD1,NA,TRBV10-1,CASGEDRGQETQYF,TGCGCCAGCGGAGAAGACAGGGGGCAAGAGACCCAGTACTTC
TRBJ1-1,NA,NA,TRBV14,CASPTTATEAFF,TGTGCCAGCCCGACAACAGCTACTGAAGCTTTCTTT
TRBJ2-7,NA,NA,TRBV6-6,CASSRGGGGPRYEQYF,TGTGCCAGCAGCCGGGGAGGGGGGGGTCCCAGGTACGAGCAGTACTTC
TRBJ2-7,NA,NA,TRBV25-1,CASKRQGYYEQYF,TGTGCCAGCAAGCGCCAGGGGTATTACGAGCAGTACTTC